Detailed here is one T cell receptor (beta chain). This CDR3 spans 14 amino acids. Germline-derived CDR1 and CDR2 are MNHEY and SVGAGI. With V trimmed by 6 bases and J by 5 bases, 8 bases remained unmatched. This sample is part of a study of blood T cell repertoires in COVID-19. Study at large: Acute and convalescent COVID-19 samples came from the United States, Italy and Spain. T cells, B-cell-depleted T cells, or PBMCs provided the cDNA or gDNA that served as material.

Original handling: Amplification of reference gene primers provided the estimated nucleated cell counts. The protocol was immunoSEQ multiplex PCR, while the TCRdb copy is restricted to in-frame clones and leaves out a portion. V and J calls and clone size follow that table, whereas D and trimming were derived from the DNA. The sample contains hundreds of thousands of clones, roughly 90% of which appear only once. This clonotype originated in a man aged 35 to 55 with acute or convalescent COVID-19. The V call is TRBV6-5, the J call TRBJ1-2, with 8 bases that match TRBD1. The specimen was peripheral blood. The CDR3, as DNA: TGTGCCAGCAGACTCCGGGACAGGCAATATGGCTACACCTTC. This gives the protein CASRLRDRQYGYTF.